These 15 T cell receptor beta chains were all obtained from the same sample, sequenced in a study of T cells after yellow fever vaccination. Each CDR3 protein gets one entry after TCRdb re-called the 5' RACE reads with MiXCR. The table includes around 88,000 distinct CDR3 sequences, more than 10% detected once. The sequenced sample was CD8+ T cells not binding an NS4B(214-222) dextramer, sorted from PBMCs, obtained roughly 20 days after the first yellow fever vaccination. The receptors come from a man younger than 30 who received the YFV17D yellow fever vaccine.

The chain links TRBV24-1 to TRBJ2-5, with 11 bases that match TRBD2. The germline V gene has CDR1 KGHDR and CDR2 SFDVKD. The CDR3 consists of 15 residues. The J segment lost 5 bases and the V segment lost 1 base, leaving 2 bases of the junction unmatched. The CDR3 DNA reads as TGTGCCACCAGTGATTTTACTAGCGGGGGCGAGACCCAGTACTTC. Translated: CATSDFTSGGETQYF.

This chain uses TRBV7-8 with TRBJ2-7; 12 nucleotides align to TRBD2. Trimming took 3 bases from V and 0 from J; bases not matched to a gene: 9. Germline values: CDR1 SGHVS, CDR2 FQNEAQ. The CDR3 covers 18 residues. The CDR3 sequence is CASSFSGTSGPSSYEQYV. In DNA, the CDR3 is TGTGCCAGCAGCTTCTCCGGGACTAGCGGGCCGAGCTCCTACGAGCAGTACGTC.

CDR3 DNA sequence: TGTGCCAGCAGCTGGGACCCCTTGAGCGGGTACGAGCAGTACGTC. Translation: CASSWDPLSGYEQYV. V usage is TRBV5-5 and J usage is TRBJ2-7; perhaps TRBD2 as D (6 bases). Deletions cut 3 bases from V and 4 bases from J, with 17 bases between. Germline CDR1 is SGHKS and CDR2 is YYEKEE (reference sequence). The CDR3 spans 15 residues.

The CDR3 sequence: CASSTEQSSYNEQFF. For the CDR3, the DNA is TGTGCCAGCTCCACGGAGCAAAGCTCCTACAATGAGCAGTTCTTC. V is TRBV18 and J is TRBJ2-1; no clear D gene. The CDR3 extends over 15 amino acids. In germline, CDR1 is KGHSH, CDR2 LQKENI. V lost 6 bases to trimming and J lost 0 bases, with 12 bases between them.

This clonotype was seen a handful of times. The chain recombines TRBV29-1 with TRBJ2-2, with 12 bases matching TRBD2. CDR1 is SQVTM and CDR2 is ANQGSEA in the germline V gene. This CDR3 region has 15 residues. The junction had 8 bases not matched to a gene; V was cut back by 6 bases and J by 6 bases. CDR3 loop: CSVQPSGGAAGELFF. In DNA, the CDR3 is TGCAGCGTCCAGCCTAGCGGGGGGGCGGCCGGGGAGCTGTTTTTT.

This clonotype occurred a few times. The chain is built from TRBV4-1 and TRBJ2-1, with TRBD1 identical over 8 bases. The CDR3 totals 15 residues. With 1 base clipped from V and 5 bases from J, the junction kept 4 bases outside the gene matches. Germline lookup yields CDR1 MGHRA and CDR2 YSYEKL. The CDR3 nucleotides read TGCGCCAGCAGCCAAGGAGACAGGGGAGACAATGAGCAGTTCTTC. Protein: CASSQGDRGDNEQFF.

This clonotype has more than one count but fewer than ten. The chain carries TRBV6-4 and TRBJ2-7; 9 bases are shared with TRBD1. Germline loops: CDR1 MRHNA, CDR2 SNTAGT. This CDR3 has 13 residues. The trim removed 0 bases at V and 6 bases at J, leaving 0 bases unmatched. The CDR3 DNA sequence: TGTGCCAGCAGTGACTCGGACAGGGGCGAGCAGTACTTC. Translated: CASSDSDRGEQYF.

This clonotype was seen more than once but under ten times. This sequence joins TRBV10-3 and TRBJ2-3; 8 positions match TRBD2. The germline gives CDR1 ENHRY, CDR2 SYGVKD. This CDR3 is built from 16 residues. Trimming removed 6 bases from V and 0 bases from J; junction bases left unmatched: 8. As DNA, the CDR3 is TGTGCCATCAGGGCAGCGGGGGCCCTAAGCACAGATACGCAGTATTTT. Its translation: CAIRAAGALSTDTQYF.

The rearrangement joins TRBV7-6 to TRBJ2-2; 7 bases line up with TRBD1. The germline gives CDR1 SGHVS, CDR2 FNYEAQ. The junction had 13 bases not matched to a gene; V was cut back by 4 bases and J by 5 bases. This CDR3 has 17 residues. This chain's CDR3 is CASSSLRQGLTTGELFF. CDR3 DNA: TGTGCCAGCAGCTCATTAAGACAGGGCTTAACGACCGGGGAGCTGTTTTTT.

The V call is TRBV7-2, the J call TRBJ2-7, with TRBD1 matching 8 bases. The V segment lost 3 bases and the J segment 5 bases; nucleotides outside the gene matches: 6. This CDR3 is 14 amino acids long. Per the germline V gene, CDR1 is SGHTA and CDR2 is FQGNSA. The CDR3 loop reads CASSFRGQGHEQYF. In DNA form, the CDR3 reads TGTGCCAGCAGCTTCCGAGGACAGGGACACGAGCAGTACTTC.

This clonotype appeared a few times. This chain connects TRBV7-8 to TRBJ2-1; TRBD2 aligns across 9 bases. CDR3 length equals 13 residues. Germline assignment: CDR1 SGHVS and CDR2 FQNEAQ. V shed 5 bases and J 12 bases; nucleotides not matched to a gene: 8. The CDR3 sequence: CASSPSGGRGQFF. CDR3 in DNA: TGTGCCAGCAGCCCCAGCGGGGGGAGAGGGCAGTTCTTC.

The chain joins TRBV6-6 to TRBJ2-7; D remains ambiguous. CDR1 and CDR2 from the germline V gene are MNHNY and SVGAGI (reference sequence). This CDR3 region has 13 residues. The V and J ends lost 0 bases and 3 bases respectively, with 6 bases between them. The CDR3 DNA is TGTGCCAGCAGTTACTCATCCAACTACGAGCAGTACTTC. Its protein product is CASSYSSNYEQYF.

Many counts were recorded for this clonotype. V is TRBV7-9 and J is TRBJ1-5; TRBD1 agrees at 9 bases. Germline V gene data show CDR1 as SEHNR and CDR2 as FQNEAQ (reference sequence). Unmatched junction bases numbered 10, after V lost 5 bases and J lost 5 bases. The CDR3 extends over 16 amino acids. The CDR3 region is CASSGTGTGYYQPQHF. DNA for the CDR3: TGTGCCAGCAGCGGCACCGGGACAGGGTACTATCAGCCCCAGCATTTT.

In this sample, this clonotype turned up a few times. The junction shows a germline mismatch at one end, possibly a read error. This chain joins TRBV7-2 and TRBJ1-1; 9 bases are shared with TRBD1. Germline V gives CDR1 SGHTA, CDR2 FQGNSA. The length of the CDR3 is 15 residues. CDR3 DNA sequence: TGTGCCAGCAGCTTCCAAGGGACAGGGCACACTGAAGTTTTCTTT. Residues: CASSFQGTGHTEVFF.

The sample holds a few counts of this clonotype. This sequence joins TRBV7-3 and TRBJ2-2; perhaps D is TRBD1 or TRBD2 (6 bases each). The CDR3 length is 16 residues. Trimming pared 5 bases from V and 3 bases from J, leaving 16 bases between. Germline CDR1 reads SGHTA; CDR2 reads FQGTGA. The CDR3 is CASSPMRGADTGELFF. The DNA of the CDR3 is TGTGCCAGCAGCCCCATGAGGGGGGCTGACACCGGGGAGCTGTTTTTT.